This T cell receptor beta chain was obtained from a study of shared clonotypes between healthy human individuals. The data were produced by immunoSEQ multiplex PCR, yet TCRdb's version contains in-frame clones alone and is incomplete. The table has more than 2 million clones, about 93% seen once; the top ten hold less than 2%. Of note for this clone: The antigen remains unidentified.

The V segment lost 5 bases and the J segment 12 bases; nucleotides outside the gene matches: 8. Per germline, CDR1 LNHNV and CDR2 YYDKDF (reference sequence). This CDR3 is 15 amino acids long. CD45RO-negative, CCR7-positively selected cells formed the naive CD8 fraction, excluding terminally differentiated effector memory CD45RA+ cells. Study-wide results and caveats: Generally, naive subsets came out with larger estimated richness than memory subsets.

V is TRBV15 and J is TRBJ2-1; 15 nucleotides align to TRBD2. Sequencing was carried out using naive CD8+ T cells from PBMCs. This TCR derives from a young man in good health. Some clones in this sample may be carry-over from other donors' samples. CDR3 sequence (DNA): TGTGCCACCAGCCGTCCCGGGACTAGCGGGAGGCCGCAGTTCTTC. Translated, it gives CATSRPGTSGRPQFF.